These 28 T cell receptor beta chains were sequenced from one sample in a study of neoadjuvant anti-PD-1 for oral cavity cancer. Stated time point: after neoadjuvant nivolumab, at surgical resection. This table comes from immunoSEQ multiplex PCR, and its TCRdb copy is limited to in-frame clones, with some not included. The sample carries fewer than 8,000 clones, 55% to 65% recorded once. The sequences come from PBMCs, collected after nivolumab (anti-PD-1) treatment. These TCRs come from a person between 35 and 79 years old with oral cavity squamous cell carcinoma.

The chain combines TRBV12-5 with TRBJ2-2; D is unclear. This CDR3 region has 17 residues. The V end was cut by 6 bases, the J end by 9 bases, with 26 bases between. The germline V gene encodes CDR1 LGHNT and CDR2 FRNRAP. CDR3 coding DNA: TGTGCTAGTGGCACCGGCTGGGGATCCCGAGTTACCCGGGAGCTGTTTTTT. Translating gives CASGTGWGSRVTRELFF.

This sequence joins TRBV7-9 and TRBJ2-7, with TRBD1 matching 7 bases. CDR1 and CDR2 (germline): SEHNR, FQNEAQ (reference sequence). This CDR3 comprises 13 residues. After removal of 5 bases from V and 2 bases from J, the junction contained 3 bases not matched to a gene. CDR3 bases: TGTGCCAGCAGCGGGGACAGCACCTACGAGCAGTACTTC. It encodes CASSGDSTYEQYF. The full variable domain, rest sourced from reference TRBV7-9 and TRBJ2-7, is DTGVSQNPRHKITKRGQNVTFRCDPISEHNRLYWYRQTLGQGPEFLTYFQNEAQLEKSRLLSDRFSAERPKGSFSTLEIQRTEQGDSAMYLCASSGDSTYEQYFGPGTRLTVT.

The J gene is TRBJ2-2, the V gene TRBV6-5; 12 nucleotides match TRBD2. The CDR3 loop spans 16 amino acids. After removal of 4 bases from V and 0 bases from J, the junction contained 0 bases not matched to a gene. Germline V gene lookup returns CDR1 MNHEY and CDR2 SVGAGI. The CDR3 here is CASSWTSGTNTGELFF. The CDR3 DNA follows: TGTGCCAGCAGTTGGACTAGCGGGACGAACACCGGGGAGCTGTTTTTT.

This clone has only one observation. The CDR3 DNA reads as TGCGCCAGCAGCGTACAGGGAACCGAGGGCTACACCTTC. The encoded protein is CASSVQGTEGYTF. The chain combines TRBV5-1 with TRBJ1-2; possible D gene TRBD1, 6 bases. This CDR3 comprises 13 residues. Germline loops: CDR1 SGHRS, CDR2 YFSETQ. Trimming took 4 bases from V and 8 from J, leaving 15 bases between them.

This clone was seen just once. The gene calls are TRBV7-8 and TRBJ1-5; 10 nucleotides agree with TRBD1. The CDR3 consists of 16 residues. Trimming took 5 bases from V and 7 from J; bases not matched to a gene: 11. Germline V gene data show CDR1 as SGHVS and CDR2 as FQNEAQ. The CDR3 DNA reads TGTGCCAGCAGCGCCAACCGGGACAGGGGTCGGCAGCCCCAGCATTTT. Protein sequence: CASSANRDRGRQPQHF.

The chain carries TRBV18 and TRBJ2-7, with no clear D. CDR3 length equals 12 residues. Trimming cost V 1 base and J 5 bases, with 6 bases left between them. CDR1 KGHSH and CDR2 LQKENI come from the germline V gene. Here the CDR3 DNA reads TGTGCCAGCTCACCACAGCCCAACGAGCAGTACTTC. Translated, it gives CASSPQPNEQYF.

Only a few counts were recorded for this clone. The rearrangement uses TRBV5-8 and TRBJ2-5; 8 bases fit TRBD1. CDR1 is SGHTS and CDR2 is YDEGEE in the germline V gene. CDR3 length: 16 residues. The junction had 11 bases not matched to a gene; V was cut back by 1 base and J by 6 bases. This chain's CDR3 is CASSLYQGARGKTQYF. In nucleotides, the CDR3 is TGTGCCAGCAGCTTGTACCAGGGGGCCCGGGGAAAGACCCAGTACTTC.

The genes are TRBV5-1 and TRBJ2-2; D is ambiguous. V gave up 2 bases and J gave up 0 bases, with 8 bases separating them. CDR3 length: 15 residues. Per germline, CDR1 SGHRS and CDR2 YFSETQ. DNA for the CDR3: TGCGCCAGCAGCTTCGAGACAACGAACACCGGGGAGCTGTTTTTT. It yields the protein CASSFETTNTGELFF.

This chain connects TRBV2 to TRBJ1-5, with no clear D. CDR3 size: 15 residues. V was cut by 2 bases and J by 4 bases, with 12 bases left in between. Germline CDR1 is SNHLY and CDR2 is FYNNEI. The CDR3 here is CASSERSGRNQPQHF. CDR3 nucleotides: TGTGCCAGCAGTGAAAGGTCCGGTCGTAATCAGCCCCAGCATTTT. Full variable domain (outside the CDR3, taken from reference TRBV2 and TRBJ1-5): EPEVTQTPSHQVTQMGQEVILRCVPISNHLYFYWYRQILGQKVEFLVSFYNNEISEKSEIFDDQFSVERPDGSNFTLKIRSTKLEDSAMYFCASSERSGRNQPQHFGDGTRLSIL.

V and J are TRBV14 and TRBJ2-7, with 11 bases that match TRBD1. Germline loops: CDR1 SGHDN, CDR2 FVKESK. Unmatched junction bases numbered 4, after V lost 6 bases and J lost 3 bases. This CDR3 contains 14 residues. CDR3 DNA sequence: TGTGCCAGCAGACGGACAGGGGGCGGCTACGAGCAGTACTTC. Its protein is CASRRTGGGYEQYF.

This clone was observed a few times. V usage is TRBV5-5 and J usage is TRBJ1-6, with D unclear. The CDR3 loop spans 16 amino acids. V was cut by 4 bases and J by 10 bases, with 21 bases left in between. CDR1 is SGHKS, CDR2 YYEKEE, per germline (reference sequence). The CDR3 DNA follows: TGTGCCAGCAGCCCAACTTTTTATGGGTTGGAGTCACCCCTCCACTTT. This encodes CASSPTFYGLESPLHF. Full variable domain (rest looked up from reference TRBV5-5 and TRBJ1-6): DAGVTQSPTHLIKTRGQQVTLRCSPISGHKSVSWYQQVLGQGPQFIFQYYEKEERGRGNFPDRFSARQFPNYSSELNVNALLLGDSALYLCASSPTFYGLESPLHFGNGTRLTVT.

The chain recombines TRBV9 with TRBJ2-7, with a tentative D call TRBD1 (6 bases). The V gene's germline CDR1 is SGDLS and CDR2 YYNGEE. This CDR3 is 14 amino acids long. V lost 2 bases to trimming and J lost 6 bases, with 15 bases between them. The CDR3 here is CASSVGRGDLEQYF. The CDR3, as DNA: TGTGCCAGCAGCGTGGGCAGGGGCGATCTCGAGCAGTACTTC.

This chain joins TRBV5-4 and TRBJ2-5; no clear D. Between the trimmed V and J ends, which lost 2 bases and 5 bases, there was a span of 13 bases. The CDR3 has 14 residues. CDR1 and CDR2 from the germline V gene are SGHNT and YYREEE (reference sequence). Here the CDR3 DNA reads TGTGCCAGCAGCTTACAGACCTCGGCGGAGACCCAGTACTTC. This translates into CASSLQTSAETQYF.

The chain has TRBV9 and TRBJ1-2, with TRBD1 matching 8 bases. V lost 5 bases, J lost 8 bases, and 11 bases stayed unmatched. The CDR3 extends over 14 amino acids. Germline CDR1 SGDLS, CDR2 YYNGEE. CDR3 in DNA: TGTGCCAGCAGTGAATCCGGGACAGGTTTCGGCTACACCTTC. It translates to CASSESGTGFGYTF.

This clone was seen more than once but under ten times. This sequence joins TRBV5-4 and TRBJ2-3, with D tentatively TRBD1 (5 bases). Germline V gene lookup returns CDR1 SGHNT and CDR2 YYREEE (reference sequence). V was pared by 4 bases and J by 3 bases, with 18 bases between. The CDR3 covers 16 residues. CDR3 region: CASSTWSGKGTDTQYF. The DNA of the CDR3 is TGTGCCAGCAGCACTTGGTCAGGGAAGGGAACAGATACGCAGTATTTT.

The chain carries TRBV27 and TRBJ1-6; TRBD1 aligns across 9 bases. Germline V gives CDR1 MNHEY, CDR2 SMNVEV (reference sequence). The length of the CDR3 is 14 residues. V shed 4 bases, J shed 7 bases, and the junction held 2 bases outside the gene matches. In nucleotides, the CDR3 is TGTGCCAGCAGTTGGGGACAGGGAAATTCACCCCTCCACTTT. Protein product: CASSWGQGNSPLHF.

V gene TRBV14 combines with J gene TRBJ2-7; maybe TRBD1 (6 bases). V lost 1 base to trimming and J lost 4 bases, with 17 bases between them. CDR1 is SGHDN, CDR2 FVKESK, per germline. The CDR3 is 16 residues long. CDR3 sequence reads: CASSQGIPGTNYEQYF. The CDR3 DNA reads TGTGCCAGCAGCCAAGGAATTCCCGGGACAAATTACGAGCAGTACTTC.

This clone has just a few counts. The V gene is TRBV6-5, the J gene TRBJ1-5; no clear D gene. The germline V and J ends were trimmed by 10 bases and 0 bases, with 16 bases remaining between them. CDR1 MNHEY and CDR2 SVGAGI come from the germline V gene. The CDR3 contains 15 residues. The CDR3 loop reads CATQPRYLSNQPQHF. CDR3 DNA: TGTGCCACCCAACCTAGATACCTTAGCAATCAGCCCCAGCATTTT.

The J gene is TRBJ1-4, the V gene TRBV9; no clear D. The germline gives CDR1 SGDLS, CDR2 YYNGEE. Trimming took 0 bases from V and 8 from J, leaving 14 bases between them. The CDR3 runs to 15 residues. CDR3 region: CASSVAKGGKEKLFF. The CDR3 DNA follows: TGTGCCAGCAGCGTAGCAAAGGGTGGAAAGGAAAAACTGTTTTTT.

The chain employs TRBV6-5 and TRBJ2-4; D not resolved. The CDR3 covers 15 residues. The germline CDR1 and CDR2 sequences are MNHEY and SVGAGI. V was pared by 0 bases and J by 8 bases, with 14 bases between. The CDR3 sequence is CASSYSWTVKDIQYF. The CDR3 DNA reads TGTGCCAGCAGTTACTCTTGGACGGTGAAGGACATTCAGTACTTC.

The chain employs TRBV2 and TRBJ1-5, with D possibly TRBD1 on 5 matching bases. This CDR3 comprises 16 residues. Trimming shortened V by 6 bases and J by 9 bases, and 24 bases separated the two germline ends. Germline V CDR1 and CDR2: SNHLY, FYNNEI. This CDR3 reads CASRPSSGTGARPQHF. CDR3 DNA: TGTGCCAGCAGGCCATCCTCCGGGACGGGTGCCCGGCCCCAGCATTTT.

This clone was counted a few times. V and J are TRBV4-3 and TRBJ1-1, with 7 bases aligning to TRBD1. CDR1 and CDR2 from the germline V gene are LGHNA and YSLEER. J lost 10 bases, V lost 0 bases, and 8 bases had no gene match. This CDR3 is 14 amino acids long. Here the CDR3 reads CASSQDRDSLGAFF. The DNA for the CDR3 is TGCGCCAGCAGCCAAGATAGGGACAGCCTAGGAGCTTTCTTT.

The V gene is TRBV6-1, the J gene TRBJ1-5; tentatively, D is TRBD1 (5 bases). Germline CDR1 MNHNS, CDR2 SASEGT. This CDR3 contains 14 residues. V was cut by 8 bases and J by 6 bases, with 17 bases left in between. DNA of the CDR3: TGTGCCAGCTGGTTATCAGGGCTCGCTCAGCCCCAGCATTTT. Protein: CASWLSGLAQPQHF.

This clone came up once. The chain combines TRBV5-4 with TRBJ2-3; D unclear. The ends were cut back, 4 bases at V and 6 bases at J, with 12 bases in the middle. This CDR3 comprises 13 residues. CDR1 and CDR2 from the germline V gene are SGHNT and YYREEE (reference sequence). CDR3 nucleotide sequence: TGTGCCAGCAGCCCTGTGGGATCCGATACGCAGTATTTT. It is translated as CASSPVGSDTQYF.

The gene calls are TRBV6-4 and TRBJ2-1, with 8 bases matching TRBD1. This CDR3 comprises 13 residues. The junction had 1 base not matched to a gene; V was cut back by 5 bases and J by 4 bases. The germline V gene has CDR1 MRHNA and CDR2 SNTAGT. The CDR3 sequence: CASSRTGYNEQFF. DNA of the CDR3: TGTGCCAGCAGTCGGACAGGGTACAATGAGCAGTTCTTC.

The sample holds a few counts of this clone. V usage is TRBV18 and J usage is TRBJ1-5; the D is unclear. CDR3 size: 15 residues. The V end was cut by 6 bases, the J end by 0 bases, with 12 bases between. Germline V gene sequence: CDR1 KGHSH, CDR2 LQKENI. The CDR3 DNA is TGTGCCAGCTCCCTAACGGACGGTAGCAATCAGCCCCAGCATTTT. Translated, it gives CASSLTDGSNQPQHF.

V gene TRBV10-2 combines with J gene TRBJ2-2, with D perhaps matching TRBD1 or TRBD2 (5 bases each). The CDR3 is made up of 13 amino acids. Germline loops: CDR1 WSHSY, CDR2 SAAADI. V lost 5 bases to trimming and J lost 4 bases, with 8 bases between them. The CDR3 spells CASSSGPTGELFF. The DNA of the CDR3 is TGCGCCAGCAGTTCGGGACCCACCGGGGAGCTGTTTTTT.

This clone was detected a few times. V and J are TRBV7-9 and TRBJ1-5, with 7 bases fitting TRBD1. The germline V gene has CDR1 SEHNR and CDR2 FQNEAQ (reference sequence). This CDR3 spans 16 amino acids. Trimming removed 4 bases from V and 7 bases from J; junction bases left unmatched: 13. CDR3 in DNA: TGTGCCAGCAGCTACAGGACAGGTAAAAAGGAACAGCCCCAGCATTTT. Translating gives CASSYRTGKKEQPQHF.